Reported below is one T cell receptor beta chain. As yet, its antigen is unknown. Researchers made TCR cDNA using 5'RACE template switching, and this step added a universal primer site and UMIs. One entry per CDR3 protein, called by TCRdb with MiXCR from the 5' RACE reads. The sample records roughly 170,000 distinct CDR3 sequences, approximately 10% being singletons. The entry originates in a study of T cells after yellow fever vaccination. At the level of the study: Researchers used SMART-Seq v4 Ultra Low Input to prepare fractions that had low cell numbers. Findings of the study overall: Booster samples showed a return of most primary-vaccination clones (almost 97% CD4, 88% CD8). Contamination by abundant bulk-population clonotypes could be present in FACS-sorted repertoires.

CDR1 and CDR2 (germline): SGHNT, YENEEA. The ends were cut back, 5 bases at V and 1 base at J, with 12 bases in the middle. CDR3 length equals 15 residues. Sequenced here: CD8+ T cells sorted from PBMCs, sampled 45 days after the yellow fever booster vaccination. The rearrangement links TRBV11-3 to TRBJ2-4; a weak D match, TRBD2 (6 bases). The TCR was taken from a man between 18 and 29 years old who received the YFV17D yellow fever vaccine. This chain's CDR3 is CASSGGGLAKNIQYF. The CDR3 coding sequence is TGTGCCAGCAGCGGTGGAGGGCTGGCCAAAAACATTCAGTACTTC.